This is a list of T cell receptor beta chains from one sample in a study of T-cell reconstitution after alpha-beta-depleted transplantation in children. Via MiXCR, TCRdb re-called the PCR reads, giving one row per CDR3 protein. The repertoire includes roughly 490,000 distinct CDR3 sequences, about an eighth of them detected once, and 11% to 15% sits in the top ten. The sample in question was PBMCs, mostly from graft donor cells, obtained 180 days after TCRalphabeta/CD19-depleted stem cell transplant. The receptors were sampled from a female patient aged 2 to 10 who had a stem cell transplant for aplastic anemia, so the T cells may come from the graft donor. Each CDR3 is given without its conserved first and last residue. The D gene is left open where the match is weak. Clone size is given for some rows only: seen once, a few or many times, or a class if the clone is expanded.

d_gene: NA
len: 13
v_gene: TRBV28
abundance: few
CDR3aa: ASSSLPGLAYEQY

d_gene: NA
len: 11
v_gene: TRBV6-1
abundance: NA
CDR3aa: ASSEQGRETQY

d_gene: NA
len: 12
v_gene: TRBV29-1
abundance: NA
CDR3aa: SASGRTNTGELF

d_gene: NA
len: 14
v_gene: TRBV7-7
abundance: NA
CDR3aa: ASSLRPQGRQETQY

d_gene: TRBD1
len: 13
v_gene: TRBV7-9
abundance: few
CDR3aa: ASSLPGQGFDTQY

d_gene: NA
len: 11
v_gene: TRBV5-1
abundance: few
CDR3aa: ASSKTESYEQY

d_gene: NA
len: 9
v_gene: TRBV15
abundance: NA
CDR3aa: ATSGRNEQF

d_gene: NA
len: 11
v_gene: TRBV15
abundance: many
CDR3aa: ATSYGARETQY

d_gene: NA
len: 15
v_gene: TRBV5-1
abundance: few
CDR3aa: ASSQHDGGLYNSPLH

d_gene: NA
len: 14
v_gene: TRBV11-3
abundance: many
CDR3aa: ASSRRQGRGDNEQF

d_gene: TRBD1
len: 9
v_gene: TRBV20-1
abundance: many
CDR3aa: SATTTVGQP

d_gene: NA
len: 12
v_gene: TRBV3-1
abundance: NA
CDR3aa: ASSQGKWEYGYT

d_gene: NA
len: 11
v_gene: TRBV20-1
abundance: few
CDR3aa: SASKDANQPQH

d_gene: NA
len: 13
v_gene: TRBV6-2/TRBV6-3
abundance: NA
CDR3aa: ASSIRQPLNTEAF

d_gene: TRBD1
len: 12
v_gene: TRBV5-1
abundance: many
CDR3aa: ASEPGQGTYEQY

d_gene: NA
len: 13
v_gene: TRBV18
abundance: few
CDR3aa: ASSPLTERTDTQY

d_gene: TRBD1
len: 16
v_gene: TRBV27
abundance: few
CDR3aa: ASSWVTGVTTGANVLT

d_gene: NA
len: 11
v_gene: TRBV5-1
abundance: NA
CDR3aa: ASSKQGTQPQH